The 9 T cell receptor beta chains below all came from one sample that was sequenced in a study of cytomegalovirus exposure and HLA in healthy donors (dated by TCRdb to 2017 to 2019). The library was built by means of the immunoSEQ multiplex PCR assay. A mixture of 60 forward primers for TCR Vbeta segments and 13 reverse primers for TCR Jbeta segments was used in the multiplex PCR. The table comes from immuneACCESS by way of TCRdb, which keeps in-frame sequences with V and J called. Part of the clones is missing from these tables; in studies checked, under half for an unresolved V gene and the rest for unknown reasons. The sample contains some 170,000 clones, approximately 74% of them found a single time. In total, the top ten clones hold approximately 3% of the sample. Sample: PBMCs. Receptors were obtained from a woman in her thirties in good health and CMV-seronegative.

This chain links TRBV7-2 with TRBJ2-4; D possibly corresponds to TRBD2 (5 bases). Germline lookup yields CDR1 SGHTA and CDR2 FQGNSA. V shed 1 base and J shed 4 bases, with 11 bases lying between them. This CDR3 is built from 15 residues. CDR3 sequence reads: CASSLVGGGKNIQYF. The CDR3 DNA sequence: TGTGCCAGCAGCTTAGTTGGCGGCGGGAAAAACATTCAGTACTTC.

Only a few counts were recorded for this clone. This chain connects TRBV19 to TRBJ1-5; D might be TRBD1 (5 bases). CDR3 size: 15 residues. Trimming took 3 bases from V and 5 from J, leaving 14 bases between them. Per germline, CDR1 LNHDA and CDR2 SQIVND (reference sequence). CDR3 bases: TGTGCCAGTAGTATGGGCAATCGGGGGGATCAGCCCCAGCATTTT. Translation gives CASSMGNRGDQPQHF.

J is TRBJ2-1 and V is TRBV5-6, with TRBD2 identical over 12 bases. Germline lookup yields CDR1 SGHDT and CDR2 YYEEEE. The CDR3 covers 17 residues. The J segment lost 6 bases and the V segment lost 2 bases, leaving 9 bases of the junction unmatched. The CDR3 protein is CASSFGLAGTLGNEQFF. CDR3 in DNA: TGTGCCAGCAGCTTCGGACTAGCGGGAACACTGGGCAATGAGCAGTTCTTC.

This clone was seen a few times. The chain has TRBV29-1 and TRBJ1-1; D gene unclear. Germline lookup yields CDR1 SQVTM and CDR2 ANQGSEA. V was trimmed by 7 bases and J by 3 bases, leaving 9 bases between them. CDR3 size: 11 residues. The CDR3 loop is CSAKHDTEAFF. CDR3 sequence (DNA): TGCAGCGCAAAACATGACACTGAAGCTTTCTTT. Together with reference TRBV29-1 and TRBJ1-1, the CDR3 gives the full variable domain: SAVISQKPSRDICQRGTSLTIQCQVDSQVTMMFWYRQQPGQSLTLIATANQGSEATYESGFVIDKFPISRPNLTFSTLTVSNMSPEDSSIYLCSAKHDTEAFFGQGTRLTVV.

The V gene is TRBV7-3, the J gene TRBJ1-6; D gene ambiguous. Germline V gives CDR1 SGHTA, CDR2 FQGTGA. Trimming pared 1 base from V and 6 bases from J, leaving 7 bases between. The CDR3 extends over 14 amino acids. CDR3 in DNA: TGTGCCAGCAGCTTAAGCGGTTTTAATTCACCCCTCCACTTT. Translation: CASSLSGFNSPLHF.

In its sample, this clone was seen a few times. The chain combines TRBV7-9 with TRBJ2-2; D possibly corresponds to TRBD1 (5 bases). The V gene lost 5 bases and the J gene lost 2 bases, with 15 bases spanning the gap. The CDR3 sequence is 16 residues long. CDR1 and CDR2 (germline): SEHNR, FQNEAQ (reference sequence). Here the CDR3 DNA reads TGTGCCAGCAGCGGGCGGACAAACGCCAACACCGGGGAGCTGTTTTTT. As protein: CASSGRTNANTGELFF.

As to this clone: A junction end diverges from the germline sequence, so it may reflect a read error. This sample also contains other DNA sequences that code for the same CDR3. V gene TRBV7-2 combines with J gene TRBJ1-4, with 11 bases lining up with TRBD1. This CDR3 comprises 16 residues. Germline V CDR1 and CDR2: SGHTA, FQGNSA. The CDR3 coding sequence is TGTGCTAGCAGCACCCCGGTTGGGGACAGGGGGGGAAAACTGTTTTTT. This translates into CASSTPVGDRGGKLFF.

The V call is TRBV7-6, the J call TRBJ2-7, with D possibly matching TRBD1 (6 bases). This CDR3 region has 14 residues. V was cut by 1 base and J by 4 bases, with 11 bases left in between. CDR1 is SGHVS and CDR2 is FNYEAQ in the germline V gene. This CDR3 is CASSLGQATYEQYF. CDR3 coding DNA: TGTGCCAGCAGCTTAGGACAGGCCACTTACGAGCAGTACTTC.

The CDR3 protein is CASSDLTSSGLETQYF. The CDR3 DNA sequence: TGTGCCAGTAGTGACCTCACGTCTAGCGGGTTAGAGACCCAGTACTTC. The J gene is TRBJ2-5, the V gene TRBV19, with 8 bases lining up with TRBD2. The CDR3 has 16 amino acids. CDR1 is LNHDA and CDR2 is SQIVND in the germline V gene (reference sequence). With V trimmed by 5 bases and J by 4 bases, 12 bases remained unmatched.